This T cell receptor beta chain was identified in a study of blood T cell repertoires in COVID-19. On the study more broadly: COVID-19 samples, acute and convalescent, were from the United States, Italy and Spain. The cDNA or gDNA used as material had been derived from T cells, B-cell-depleted T cells, or PBMCs.

Original processing methods: For nucleated cells, counts were estimated from reference gene primer amplification. TCRdb's table, derived via immunoSEQ multiplex PCR, lists solely in-frame clones and lacks some. V and J calls plus clone size are reproduced from that table; the DNA served to infer D and trimming. The sample carries a few hundred thousand clones, approximately 82% recorded once. The germline V gene encodes CDR1 LNHDA and CDR2 SQIVND (reference sequence). V dropped 5 bases and J dropped 4 bases, with 12 bases sitting between them. CDR3 length equals 15 residues. The TCR comes from a human donor in a cohort sampled during active COVID-19. The sequencing sample was made of peripheral blood. V is TRBV19 and J is TRBJ2-6; the D gene is possibly TRBD2 (5 bases). CDR3 amino acids: CASSWSGRGANVLTF. CDR3 coding DNA: TGTGCCAGTAGTTGGTCGGGGAGAGGGGCCAACGTCCTGACTTTC.